One sample yielded the 9 T cell receptor beta chains listed below, sequenced in a study of tumor-infiltrating lymphocytes in primary liver carcinoma. Both RNA and DNA were isolated together from around 20-30 mg of bulk tissue that had not been sorted. Using a constant-region primer together with ProtoScript II reverse transcriptase, TCR beta cDNA was made from 500 ng of total RNA. ARM-PCR, slightly modified, supplied the TCR beta libraries through three nested multiplex PCR rounds. Researchers ran the first two PCR rounds for ten to eleven cycles each with TRBV1-TRBV30 forward primers and a C-beta reverse primer. Each CDR3 protein gets one entry after TCRdb re-called the multiplex PCR reads with MiXCR. Found here are under 110,000 distinct CDR3 sequences, about two thirds of them singletons; the top ten hold more than 10%. Sequenced input: liver tumor tissue from sampling region 2. Indicated subset: tumor region T2, inferior pole. The receptors were sampled from a woman aged 60-70 years with primary liver carcinoma and hepatitis B virus infection.

A remark on this clonotype: Germline and junction disagree at one end, which may indicate a read error. The chain has TRBV29-1 and TRBJ2-7; TRBD1 matches at 8 bases. Germline assignment: CDR1 SQVTM and CDR2 ANQGSEA. The CDR3 loop spans 14 amino acids. The CDR3 region is CGVSWTGSSYEQYF. CDR3 bases: TGCGGCGTGAGTTGGACAGGGAGCTCCTACGAGCAGTACTTC.

A single count supports this clonotype. One end of the junction is discordant with germline, which a read error may explain. The rearrangement links TRBV11-2 to TRBJ2-1; 7 bases line up with TRBD2. Looked up from germline, CDR1 is SGHAT and CDR2 is FQNNGV. This CDR3 contains 17 residues. The chain's CDR3 is CVSNRRLAGGPGGEQFF. CDR3 sequence (DNA): TGTGTCAGCAACAGGAGACTAGCAGGAGGGCCGGGGGGTGAGCAGTTCTTC.

This clonotype was observed a single time. Germline and junction disagree at one end, which may indicate a read error. The J gene is TRBJ1-1, the V gene TRBV19, with 8 bases matching TRBD1. The CDR3 spans 15 residues. Germline V CDR1 and CDR2: LNHDA, SQIVND (reference sequence). The CDR3 DNA is TGTGCCAGTAGTAGCTCTCGACAGGGGAACACCGAAGCTTTCTTT. Its translation: CASSSSRQGNTEAFF.

A single count supports this clonotype. One end of the junction does not line up with germline, which may come from a read error. V is TRBV11-2 and J is TRBJ2-1; 9 positions agree with TRBD1. The CDR3 runs to 17 residues. The germline gives CDR1 SGHAT, CDR2 FQNNGV. DNA of the CDR3: TGTGCCGGCAGCTTAACCCATGGACAGGGGTACTGGGGTGAGCAGTTCTTC. Its protein product is CAGSLTHGQGYWGEQFF.

This clonotype was picked up a small number of times. An end of the junction differs from the germline gene, which may be a read error. The CDR3: CASSQQPGGRGTGKLFF. CDR3 DNA: TGTGCCAGCAGCCAACAACCGGGCGGGAGGGGCACCGGGAAGCTGTTTTTT. The V call is TRBV4-2, the J call TRBJ2-2; 9 bases are shared with TRBD2. This CDR3 spans 17 amino acids. CDR1 is LGHNA and CDR2 is YNFKEQ in the germline V gene.

With regard to this clonotype: A much larger clonotype is one base distant, so this may be a read error. The rearrangement joins TRBV5-1 to TRBJ1-6; 9 nucleotides match TRBD1. Per the germline V gene, CDR1 is SGHRS and CDR2 is YFSETQ. The CDR3 runs to 16 residues. CDR3 loop: CASSSGTGNGNSPPHF. The CDR3 nucleotides are TGCGCCAGCAGCTCCGGGACAGGGAATGGGAATTCACCCCCCCACTTT.

This clonotype has a handful of counts. V is TRBV11-2 and J is TRBJ2-5, with a possible D match to TRBD1 (6 bases). Trimming left V 9 bases short and J 5 bases short, with 25 bases between. The CDR3 runs to 16 residues. Germline-derived CDR1 and CDR2 are SGHAT and FQNNGV. Written as DNA, the CDR3 is TGTGCCAGGAGCCGCCGGTGGACAGACCTGCACGAGACCCAGTACTTC. This sequence encodes CARSRRWTDLHETQYF.

On this clonotype: The junction does not match germline at one end; this may be a read error. The V gene is TRBV11-3, the J gene TRBJ2-7, with 12 bases matching TRBD1. CDR1 is SGHNT and CDR2 is YENEEA in the germline V gene. The CDR3 covers 15 residues. The CDR3 protein is CASSPGTGGSLEQHF. CDR3 in DNA: TGTGCCAGCAGCCCCGGGACAGGGGGCTCCCTCGAGCAGCACTTC.

On this clonotype: An end of the junction differs from the germline gene, which may be a read error. This chain uses TRBV29-1 with TRBJ2-2; D gene uncertain. Germline V gives CDR1 SQVTM, CDR2 ANQGSEA. The CDR3 is 14 residues long. DNA for the CDR3: TGCAGCGTTGGTGGGATTAGCACCACCGCGGAGCTGTTTTTT. Encoded protein: CSVGGISTTAELFF.